This record concerns one TCR beta chain sequence. The entry originates in a study of T cell changes during pregnancy in multiple sclerosis. V lost 3 bases to trimming and J lost 1 base, with 11 bases between them. CDR1 is SGHTA and CDR2 is FQGTGA in the germline V gene. CDR3 length equals 15 residues. Data came from immunoSEQ multiplex PCR; TCRdb stores just in-frame clones and leaves some out. The table lists tens of thousands of clones, under 95% of them singletons, with 0.95% in the top ten. The TCR sequence derives from a female donor with multiple sclerosis, enrolled in a pregnancy study. The genes are TRBV7-3 and TRBJ2-3; perhaps TRBD2 as D (6 bases). The starting material was peripheral blood, obtained before pregnancy. The CDR3 protein is CASSFRGLGTDTQYF. CDR3 sequence (DNA): TGTGCCAGCAGCTTCCGGGGACTCGGCACAGATACGCAGTATTTT.